What follows describes a single T cell receptor beta chain. The antigen remains undetermined. Trimming took 3 bases from V and 5 from J, leaving 14 bases between them. The germline gives CDR1 SGHNT, CDR2 YYREEE (reference sequence). This CDR3 comprises 14 residues. Primers for the PCR totalled 60 Vbeta and 13 Jbeta. Methods used by the authors: Counted up in a later analysis, unique TCR beta chains came to about 80 million, with around 11 million shared. Produced via immunoSEQ multiplex PCR; TCRdb's table is partial and in-frame only. V and J calls plus clone size are reproduced from that table; the DNA served to infer D and trimming. The data contain 150,000 to 200,000 clones, about 70% of them seen just once; the ten biggest clones take up around 4%. The record originates from a study of cytomegalovirus exposure and HLA in healthy donors. Study-wide results and caveats: Testing in vitro showed a few CMV-associated chains specific for CMV antigens. Beyond CMV serostatus, there was no information to go on about immune exposure.

The material sequenced was PBMCs. This chain joins TRBV5-4 and TRBJ1-2; D call uncertain. The TCR sequence derives from a woman younger than 30 in good health and CMV-seropositive. CDR3 loop: CASSSGRELYGYTF. The CDR3 nucleotides are TGTGCCAGCAGCTCCGGGCGGGAATTATATGGCTACACCTTC.